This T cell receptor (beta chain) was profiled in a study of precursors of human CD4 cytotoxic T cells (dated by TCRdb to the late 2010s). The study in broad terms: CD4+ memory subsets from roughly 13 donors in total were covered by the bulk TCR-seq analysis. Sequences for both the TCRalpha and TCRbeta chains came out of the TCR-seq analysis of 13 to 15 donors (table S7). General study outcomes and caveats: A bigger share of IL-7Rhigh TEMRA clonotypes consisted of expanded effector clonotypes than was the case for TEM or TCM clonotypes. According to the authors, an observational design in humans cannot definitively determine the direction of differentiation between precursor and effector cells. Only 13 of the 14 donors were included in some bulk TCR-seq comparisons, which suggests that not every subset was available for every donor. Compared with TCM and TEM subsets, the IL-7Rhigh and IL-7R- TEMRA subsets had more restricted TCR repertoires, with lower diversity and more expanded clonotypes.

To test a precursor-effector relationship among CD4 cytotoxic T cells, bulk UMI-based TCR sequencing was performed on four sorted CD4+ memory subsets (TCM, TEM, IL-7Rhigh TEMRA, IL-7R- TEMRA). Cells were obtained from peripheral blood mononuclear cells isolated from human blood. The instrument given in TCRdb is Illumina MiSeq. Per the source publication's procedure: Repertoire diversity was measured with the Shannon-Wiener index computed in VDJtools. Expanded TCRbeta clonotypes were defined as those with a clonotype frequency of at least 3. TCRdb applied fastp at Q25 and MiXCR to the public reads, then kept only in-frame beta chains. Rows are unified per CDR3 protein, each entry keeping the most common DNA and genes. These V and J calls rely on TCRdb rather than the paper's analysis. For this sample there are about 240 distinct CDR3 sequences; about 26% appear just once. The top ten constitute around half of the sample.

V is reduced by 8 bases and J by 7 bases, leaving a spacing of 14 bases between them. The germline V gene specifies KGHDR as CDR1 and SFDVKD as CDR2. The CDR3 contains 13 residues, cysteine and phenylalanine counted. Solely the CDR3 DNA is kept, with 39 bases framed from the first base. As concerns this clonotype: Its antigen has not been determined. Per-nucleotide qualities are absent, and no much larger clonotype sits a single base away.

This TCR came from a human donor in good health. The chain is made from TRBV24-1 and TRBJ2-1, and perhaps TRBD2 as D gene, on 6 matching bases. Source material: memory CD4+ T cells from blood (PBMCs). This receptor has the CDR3 CATTFPGTNEQFF. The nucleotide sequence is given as TGTGCCACCACCTTCCCGGGGACTAATGAGCAGTTCTTC.